This T cell receptor beta chain originates from a study of shared clonotypes between healthy human individuals. CDR1 and CDR2 from the germline V gene are LGHNA and YNFKEQ. Trimming left V 4 bases short and J 6 bases short, with 9 bases between. CDR3 length: 13 residues. Sequencing was performed with immunoSEQ multiplex PCR; in TCRdb, only in-frame clones are kept and a portion is missing. This table has about 520,000 clones, around 95% appearing once. Sample: naive CD4+ T cells sorted from blood. Subset reported: CD45RA+ positively selected. The J gene is TRBJ2-2, the V gene TRBV4-2; D gene ambiguous. This sequence originates from a woman aged 25-40 years in good health. CDR3 in amino acids: CASSLQNAGELFF. The DNA for the CDR3 is TGTGCCAGCAGCCTACAAAATGCCGGGGAGCTGTTTTTT.